This is a list of T cell receptor beta chains from one sample in a study of low-dose radiotherapy and immunotherapy resistance in tumors. TCRdb itself ran the reads through MiXCR, one entry per CDR3 protein. The sample records 100,000 or so distinct CDR3 sequences, 8% to 10% being singletons. Sequenced material: PBMCs, taken before treatment. These receptors all come from a male donor with prostate cancer. The CDR3 runs from the conserved cysteine through the conserved F or W. The D gene is left open where the match is weak. Clone size is stated in some rows and not others, as once, few, many or a class when expanded.

clone size	J gene	D gene	V gene	CDR3 DNA	CDR3 protein
many	TRBJ1-1	NA	TRBV11-3	TGTGCCAGCAGCCAGGAGCGGGTTGAAGCTTTCTTT	CASSQERVEAFF
many	TRBJ1-2	TRBD1	TRBV20-1	TGCAGTGCTAGAGGAGGGACAGGGGAGAACTATGGCTACACCTTC	CSARGGTGENYGYTF
many	TRBJ1-4	NA	TRBV28	TGTGCCAGCAGTTTACCCGCAGGAAAACTGTTTTTT	CASSLPAGKLFF
many	TRBJ2-3	NA	TRBV5-5	TGTGCCAGCACCTCGACCCCAGGGTCGCCCGCCACAGATACGCAGTATTTT	CASTSTPGSPATDTQYF
few	TRBJ2-6	NA	TRBV20-1	TGCAGTGCCCCGAAGGGGGGAGTCGGTACTGGGGCCAACGTCCTGACTTTC	CSAPKGGVGTGANVLTF
many	TRBJ2-2	NA	TRBV20-1	TGCAGTGCTAGGAACACCGGGGAGCTGTTTTTT	CSARNTGELFF
many	TRBJ1-5	NA	TRBV20-1	TGCAGTGCTAGAGAAAGGAGGAATCAGCCCCAGCATTTT	CSARERRNQPQHF
many	TRBJ2-3	NA	TRBV11-2	TGTGCCAGCAGCCGGGGACCGAGCACAGATACGCAGTATTTT	CASSRGPSTDTQYF
many	TRBJ1-3	NA	TRBV7-6	TGTGCCAGCAGCCCTTGGACCGAGAGTGGCTCTGGAAACACCATATATTTT	CASSPWTESGSGNTIYF
many	TRBJ2-3	NA	TRBV28	TGTGCCAGCAGTTTATTCCCCACAGATACGCAGTATTTT	CASSLFPTDTQYF
many	TRBJ2-4	NA	TRBV28	TGTGCCAGCAGTCCACCATCTAGCAAAAACATTCAGTACTTC	CASSPPSSKNIQYF
many	TRBJ2-6	TRBD1	TRBV6-1	TGTGCCAGCAGTGACTCTCAGGGGGCGGGGGCCAACGTCCTGACTTTC	CASSDSQGAGANVLTF
many	TRBJ1-5	NA	TRBV21-1	TGTGCCAGCAGCAAAACCAAAAGAGGGAGGTTAGGCAATCAGCCCCAGCATTTT	CASSKTKRGRLGNQPQHF
NA	TRBJ2-5	NA	TRBV12-3/TRBV12-4	TGTGCCAGCAGTTCCCCGATGTCGTCGGGAGAGACCCAGTACTTC	CASSSPMSSGETQYF
many	TRBJ1-2	TRBD1	TRBV28	TGTGCCAGCAGTCCCTTCCCGGGACAGGGGAACTATGGCTACACCTTC	CASSPFPGQGNYGYTF
few	TRBJ2-7	NA	TRBV20-1	TGCAGTGCTCTTCAAGAAGGAGAGCAGTACTTC	CSALQEGEQYF
many	TRBJ2-1	NA	TRBV29-1	TGCAGCGCCCTAGACCGGAACAATGGTGGTGAGCAGTTCTTC	CSALDRNNGGEQFF
many	TRBJ2-4	NA	TRBV7-2	TGTGCCAGCAGTTCCCCGGGTATGGGCAAAAACATTCAGTACTTC	CASSSPGMGKNIQYF
many	TRBJ2-2	NA	TRBV28	TGTGCCAGCAGTCAGGGCCGAGTTAGCGGGGAGCTGTTTTTT	CASSQGRVSGELFF
many	TRBJ1-1	NA	TRBV7-8	TGTGCCAGCAGCCCACTACAGGCCGCGAACACTGAAGCTTTCTTT	CASSPLQAANTEAFF
many	TRBJ2-1	NA	TRBV7-2	TGTGCCAGCAGCGCAAGTAGGACTGGGGAGCAGTTCTTC	CASSASRTGEQFF
many	TRBJ2-7	NA	TRBV20-1	TGCAGTGCTAGACCTCTAGCGCGGAGAGTCTCCTACGAGCAGTACTTC	CSARPLARRVSYEQYF
many	TRBJ2-5	TRBD2	TRBV5-1	TGCGCCAGCAGCTTGGCCTTACTAGCGGGACAAGAGACCCAGTACTTC	CASSLALLAGQETQYF
many	TRBJ2-2	NA	TRBV4-1	TGCGCCAGCAGCCAAAAGGGACACTCAACGGACACCGGGGAGCTGTTTTTT	CASSQKGHSTDTGELFF
many	TRBJ2-7	NA	TRBV9	TGTGCCAGCAGCGTTGCAGGGCTATCCTACGAGCAGTACTTC	CASSVAGLSYEQYF
many	TRBJ2-7	TRBD1	TRBV12-3/TRBV12-4	TGTGCCAGCAGTGCATACAGGGGTCCCTACGAGCAGTACTTC	CASSAYRGPYEQYF
many	TRBJ1-3	NA	TRBV28	TGTGCCAGCAGTTTGCCCATAAGAAACACCATATATTTT	CASSLPIRNTIYF
many	TRBJ2-7	TRBD2	TRBV7-2	TGTGCCAGCAGCTTCGGACTAGCTCGCGAGCAGTACTTC	CASSFGLAREQYF
few	TRBJ2-1	NA	TRBV27	TGTGCCAGCAGTTTATCGAACTGGATCAGAGCCAATGAGCAGTTCTTC	CASSLSNWIRANEQFF
many	TRBJ2-2	TRBD1	TRBV3-1	TGTGCCAGCAGCCAAGATTTTCTGGGACAGGCTGGCACCGGGGAGCTGTTTTTT	CASSQDFLGQAGTGELFF
many	TRBJ2-7	NA	TRBV20-1	TGCAGTGCTAGAGATCCCGGCAGATACGAGCAGTACTTC	CSARDPGRYEQYF
many	TRBJ1-1	NA	TRBV28	TGTGCCAGCCCCGGCCCGGCAGGGACGAACACTGAAGCTTTCTTT	CASPGPAGTNTEAFF
many	TRBJ1-2	NA	TRBV6-2/TRBV6-3	TGTGCCAGCAGAAGGGTGCAGGGCAACGACTATGGCTACACCTTC	CASRRVQGNDYGYTF
many	TRBJ2-2	TRBD2	TRBV28	TGTGCCAGCAGTTATCCCGGACTAGCGGGAGGCACCGGGGAGCTGTTTTTT	CASSYPGLAGGTGELFF
many	TRBJ1-2	NA	TRBV29-1	TGCAGCGTTGAAGCCGGGGAGCGCACCTTC	CSVEAGERTF
many	TRBJ2-2	NA	TRBV20-1	TGCAGTGCTCCCTTCAACACCGGGGAGCTGTTTTTT	CSAPFNTGELFF
many	TRBJ2-1	NA	TRBV29-1	TGCAGCGTTGCGGCGGGGGCCAATGAGCAGTTCTTC	CSVAAGANEQFF
once	TRBJ1-3	NA	TRBV2	TGTGCCAGCAGGGTGGAGGCTGGAAACACCATATATTTT	CASRVEAGNTIYF
many	TRBJ1-1	NA	TRBV4-3	TGCGCCAGCAGCCAAGATTGGGGGAACACTGAAGCTTTCTTT	CASSQDWGNTEAFF
many	TRBJ2-7	NA	TRBV6-1	TGTGCCAGCAGTTCTGCCGGGACAAGCTCCTACGAGCAGTACTTC	CASSSAGTSSYEQYF
many	TRBJ2-3	TRBD1	TRBV29-1	TGCAGCGTTGAATCGGGACAGGGCGGACGAGATACGCAGTATTTT	CSVESGQGGRDTQYF
many	TRBJ1-4	NA	TRBV12-3/TRBV12-4	TGTGCCACCTTGGGGGGGGAAAAACTGTTTTTT	CATLGGEKLFF
many	TRBJ2-7	TRBD1	TRBV28	TGTGCCAGCAGTCCGCCGGGACAGCTTGGCAGCTACGAGCAGTACTTC	CASSPPGQLGSYEQYF
many	TRBJ2-5	NA	TRBV2	TGTGCCAGCAGTGGGTACTTTGAGGAGACCCAGTACTTC	CASSGYFEETQYF
many	TRBJ2-2	NA	TRBV4-3	TGCGCCAGCAGCCAAGACAGGCTGACCGGGGAGCTGTTTTTT	CASSQDRLTGELFF
few	TRBJ2-3	TRBD2	TRBV6-1	TGTGCCAGCAGTGAGGGACTAGCGGGAGCGGCAGATACGCAGTATTTT	CASSEGLAGAADTQYF
many	TRBJ2-1	NA	TRBV7-6	TGTGCCAGCAGCCCACTTTACAATGAGCAGTTCTTC	CASSPLYNEQFF
NA	TRBJ2-7	NA	TRBV18	TGTGCCAGCTCAGCCCAGGGAGTCGGTACCTACGAGCAGTACTTC	CASSAQGVGTYEQYF
many	TRBJ2-1	TRBD2	TRBV18	TGTGCCAGCTCACCAGGGCTAGCGGGAGCTGATGAGCAGTTCTTC	CASSPGLAGADEQFF
few	TRBJ2-7	TRBD2	TRBV20-1	TGCGGTGCCCCGGATAGCGGGAGGGCCCCTCGGGAGCAGTACTTC	CGAPDSGRAPREQYF